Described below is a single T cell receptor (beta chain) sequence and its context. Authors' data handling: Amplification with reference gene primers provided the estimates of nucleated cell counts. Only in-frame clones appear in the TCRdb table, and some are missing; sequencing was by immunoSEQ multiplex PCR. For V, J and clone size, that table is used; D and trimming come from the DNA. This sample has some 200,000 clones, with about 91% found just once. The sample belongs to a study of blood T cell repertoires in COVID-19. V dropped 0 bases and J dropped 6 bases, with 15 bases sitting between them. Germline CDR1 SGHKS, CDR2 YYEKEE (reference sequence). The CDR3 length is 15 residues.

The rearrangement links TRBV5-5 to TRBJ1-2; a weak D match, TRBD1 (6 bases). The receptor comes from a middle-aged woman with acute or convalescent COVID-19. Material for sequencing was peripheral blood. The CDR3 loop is CASSLGVASGDGYTF. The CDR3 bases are TGTGCCAGCAGCTTGGGAGTCGCGTCAGGGGATGGCTACACCTTC.